Listed here are 21 T cell receptor beta chains from one sample, sequenced in a study of patients and donors after allogeneic stem cell transplantation. From the RT-PCR reads, TCRdb called clonotypes with MiXCR, one entry per CDR3 protein. The repertoire holds 200,000 to 250,000 distinct CDR3 sequences, with approximately 14% as singletons. Material for sequencing was blood, either unsorted or a sorted T cell fraction (not recorded which). These receptors all stem from a human donor who was either an allogeneic HSCT recipient or a stem cell or donor lymphocyte infusion donor (not recorded which). It is not recorded whose cells these are; they may come from a transplant donor.

This chain links TRBV27 with TRBJ2-2; either TRBD1 or TRBD2 may supply D (5 bases each). There are 16 residues in the CDR3. V gave up 2 bases and J gave up 7 bases, with 17 bases separating them. Germline assignment: CDR1 MNHEY and CDR2 SMNVEV (reference sequence). The CDR3 loop reads CASSLAPTGADGELFF. CDR3 DNA: TGTGCCAGCAGTTTAGCCCCAACCGGGGCCGACGGGGAGCTGTTTTTT.

The CDR3, as DNA: TGCGCCAGCAGCTTGGATGCCAGCCCCAATCAGCCCCAGCATTTT. Translation: CASSLDASPNQPQHF. This rearrangement joins TRBV5-1 to TRBJ1-5; unclear D gene. V was cut by 0 bases and J by 3 bases, with 10 bases left in between. Germline V CDR1 and CDR2: SGHRS, YFSETQ. CDR3 length: 15 amino acids.

This clonotype has ten or more counts. V gene TRBV7-8 combines with J gene TRBJ2-1, with 13 bases lining up with TRBD2. Unmatched junction bases numbered 3, after V lost 5 bases and J lost 2 bases. The CDR3 has 16 residues. Germline V gene sequence: CDR1 SGHVS, CDR2 FQNEAQ. CDR3 coding DNA: TGTGCCAGCAGCCGGACTAGCGGGAGTGCCTACAATGAGCAGTTCTTC. Translated, it gives CASSRTSGSAYNEQFF. The variable domain in full, with the rest retrieved from reference TRBV7-8 and TRBJ2-1, is GAGVSQSPRYKVAKRGQDVALRCDPISGHVSLFWYQQALGQGPEFLTYFQNEAQLDKSGLPSDRFFAERPEGSVSTLKIQRTQQEDSAVYLCASSRTSGSAYNEQFFGPGTRLTVL.

The J gene is TRBJ1-6, the V gene TRBV2, with 7 nucleotides matching TRBD1. The CDR3 has 14 amino acids. J gave up 3 bases and V 6 bases, and 2 bases lay outside the gene matches. The V gene's germline CDR1 is SNHLY and CDR2 FYNNEI. The CDR3 loop is CASRGQNYNSPLHF. CDR3 coding DNA: TGTGCCAGCAGGGGACAGAACTATAATTCACCCCTCCACTTT.

In this sample, this clonotype turned up a few times. The V and J genes are TRBV13 and TRBJ2-7, with D tentatively TRBD2 (7 bases). Germline V gene sequence: CDR1 PRHDT, CDR2 FYEKMQ (reference sequence). This CDR3 comprises 15 residues. Trimming removed 0 bases at V and 3 bases at J, with 12 bases between. CDR3 protein: CASSLGQGGRYEQYF. The CDR3 nucleotides read TGTGCCAGCAGCTTAGGACAGGGAGGGCGCTACGAGCAGTACTTC.

There are many counts of this clonotype. This chain joins TRBV4-3 and TRBJ1-4; TRBD1 matches 7 bases. Trimming cost V 3 bases and J 6 bases; bases outside gene matches: 10. The V gene's germline CDR1 is LGHNA and CDR2 YSLEER. The CDR3 totals 16 residues. The CDR3 bases are TGCGCCAGCAGCCATCACCACAGGGGAGTGGATGAAAAACTGTTTTTT. Amino acids: CASSHHHRGVDEKLFF.

Only a few counts were recorded for this clonotype. Here the CDR3 reads CASSYLNYEQYF. As DNA, the CDR3 is TGTGCCAGCAGTTACCTTAACTACGAGCAGTACTTC. This chain joins TRBV6-2 or TRBV6-3 and TRBJ2-7; D is uncertain. The CDR3 contains 12 residues. CDR1 is MNHEY, CDR2 SVGEGT, per germline. Between the trimmed V and J ends, which lost 2 bases and 3 bases, there was a span of 5 bases.

The chain joins TRBV6-4 to TRBJ2-6; no reliable D call. Trimming pared 4 bases from V and 2 bases from J, leaving 15 bases between. The CDR3 length is 17 residues. Per germline, CDR1 MRHNA and CDR2 SNTAGT. CDR3 DNA: TGTGCCAGCAGTGCTGAACGGCTTACTGCTGGGGCCAACGTCCTGACTTTC. Protein product: CASSAERLTAGANVLTF.

This clonotype was seen ten or more times. This chain uses TRBV6-1 with TRBJ2-1, with TRBD2 identical over 10 bases. The CDR3 length is 17 residues. CDR1 is MNHNS, CDR2 SASEGT, per germline. The junction had 7 bases not matched to a gene; V was cut back by 2 bases and J by 3 bases. CDR3 nucleotide sequence: TGTGCCAGCAGTGAAAGAGGTAGCGGGAGGTTCTACAATGAGCAGTTCTTC. It codes for CASSERGSGRFYNEQFF.

V usage is TRBV14 and J usage is TRBJ1-1; D gene unclear. The CDR3 is 15 residues long. Trimming shortened V by 8 bases and J by 1 base, and 17 bases separated the two germline ends. Germline CDR1 is SGHDN and CDR2 is FVKESK. Here the CDR3 reads CASSPRVFGNTEAFF. The CDR3 coding sequence is TGTGCCAGCTCACCAAGGGTATTTGGGAACACTGAAGCTTTCTTT.

This sequence joins TRBV12-3 or TRBV12-4 and TRBJ2-7; the D is unclear. Deletions cut 6 bases from V and 3 bases from J, with 9 bases between. The CDR3 is 12 residues long. The CDR3 DNA reads TGTGCCAGCAGCCTTAAGGTCTACGAGCAGTACTTC. This translates into CASSLKVYEQYF.

The gene calls are TRBV7-9 and TRBJ2-7; no clear D. The CDR3 is 13 amino acids. From germline, CDR1 is SEHNR and CDR2 FQNEAQ (reference sequence). V was clipped by 5 bases and J by 5 bases, with 13 bases between them. The CDR3 DNA is TGTGCCAGCAGCCCCGGCGCCAGGAACGAGCAGTACTTC. Protein product: CASSPGARNEQYF.

This clonotype was seen only a few times. The chain is built from TRBV2 and TRBJ1-2; tentatively, D is TRBD1 (5 bases). Germline V lookup: CDR1 SNHLY, CDR2 FYNNEI. The CDR3 has 13 amino acids. Trimming cost V 7 bases and J 5 bases, with 14 bases left between them. CDR3 sequence: CASTFMTEYGYTF. The CDR3, as DNA: TGTGCCAGCACCTTTATGACAGAATATGGCTACACCTTC.

CDR3 amino acids: CAWSGLGAPTYF. CDR3 DNA sequence: TGTGCCTGGAGCGGCCTAGGGGCACCTACATATTTT. This sequence joins TRBV30 and TRBJ1-3; D is possibly TRBD1 (5 bases). Trimming took 3 bases from V and 15 from J, leaving 18 bases between them. The germline V gene has CDR1 GTSNPN and CDR2 SVGIG (reference sequence). The CDR3 spans 12 residues. Variable domain in full (rest from reference TRBV30 and TRBJ1-3): SQTIHQWPATLVQPVGSPLSLECTVEGTSNPNLYWYRQAAGRGLQLLFYSVGIGQISSEVPQNLSASRPQDRQFILSSKKLLLSDSGFYLCAWSGLGAPTYFGEGSWLTVV.

This clonotype showed up just a few times. The rearrangement joins TRBV2 to TRBJ1-5; tentatively, D is TRBD1 (5 bases). Trimming cost V 6 bases and J 6 bases, with 15 bases left between them. CDR1 is SNHLY, CDR2 FYNNEI, per germline. The CDR3 is made up of 14 amino acids. The CDR3 protein is CASSPGGASQPQHF. For the CDR3, the DNA is TGTGCCAGCAGCCCGGGGGGTGCATCTCAGCCCCAGCATTTT.

This clonotype was seen more than once but under ten times. The chain uses TRBV20-1 and TRBJ1-2, with D perhaps TRBD1 (6 bases). The germline V gene encodes CDR1 DFQATT and CDR2 SNEGSKA (reference sequence). This CDR3 is 14 amino acids long. Between the trimmed V and J ends, which lost 6 bases and 0 bases, there was a span of 14 bases. This CDR3 is CSATPRTANYGYTF. The CDR3 DNA follows: TGCAGTGCCACCCCTCGGACAGCTAACTATGGCTACACCTTC.

This clonotype came up many times. The gene calls are TRBV7-8 and TRBJ2-7, with 10 bases that match TRBD1. The germline V gene has CDR1 SGHVS and CDR2 FQNEAQ. The CDR3 extends over 16 amino acids. V gave up 6 bases and J gave up 7 bases; unmatched junction bases: 15. This chain's CDR3 is CASSPRAGTGVGEQYF. The CDR3 DNA is TGTGCCAGCAGTCCTCGAGCCGGGACAGGGGTCGGAGAGCAGTACTTC.

This clonotype appeared a few times. Written as DNA, the CDR3 is TGTGCCATTGGAGCCCACAGGGCCAACTATGGCTACACCTTC. This sequence encodes CAIGAHRANYGYTF. The chain carries TRBV10-3 and TRBJ1-2; possibly TRBD1 for D (6 bases). Germline V gene data show CDR1 as ENHRY and CDR2 as SYGVKD. V was clipped by 9 bases and J by 2 bases, with 16 bases between them. CDR3 size: 14 residues.

Ten or more counts support this clonotype. The chain has TRBV4-2 and TRBJ2-7; 9 bases are a match to TRBD2. Germline assignment: CDR1 LGHNA and CDR2 YNFKEQ. The CDR3 has 16 residues. Germline trimming cut 0 bases from V and 2 bases from J; bases unmatched to any gene: 5. The CDR3: CASSQESGGRTYEQYF. The CDR3 DNA reads TGTGCCAGCAGCCAAGAAAGCGGGGGGAGGACCTACGAGCAGTACTTC.

J is TRBJ2-2 and V is TRBV2; D call uncertain. CDR3 length equals 15 residues. Trimming left V 6 bases short and J 0 bases short, with 11 bases between. Germline CDR1 reads SNHLY; CDR2 reads FYNNEI. The CDR3 DNA reads TGTGCCAGCAGACCCCCCCCCACGAACACCGGGGAGCTGTTTTTT. Translated, it gives CASRPPPTNTGELFF.

The genes are TRBV7-9 and TRBJ2-3, with 13 bases matching TRBD2. The CDR3 is made up of 15 amino acids. Trimming removed 6 bases from V and 8 bases from J; junction bases left unmatched: 8. In germline, CDR1 is SEHNR, CDR2 FQNEAQ (reference sequence). The CDR3 DNA is TGTGCCAGCAGTTTAACTAGCGGGGGGGCCAGTACGCAGTATTTT. Amino acid sequence: CASSLTSGGASTQYF.